Listed here are 10 T cell receptor beta chains from one sample, sequenced in a study of blood T cell repertoires in COVID-19. Using immunoSEQ multiplex PCR, the repertoire was profiled, and TCRdb retains in-frame clones only, with some absent. This sample has around 70,000 clones, with just over 85% found just once. Sequencing used peripheral blood. Receptors originate from a human donor in a cohort sampled during active COVID-19.

The chain uses TRBV2 and TRBJ1-4, with TRBD1 identical over 7 bases. CDR3 length: 17 residues. The germline V gene has CDR1 SNHLY and CDR2 FYNNEI. With 4 bases clipped from V and 0 bases from J, the junction kept 8 bases outside the gene matches. The CDR3 bases are TGTGCCAGCAGTGTCTTCCGACAGGGACCAACTAATGAAAAACTGTTTTTT. It yields the protein CASSVFRQGPTNEKLFF.

The genes are TRBV5-5 and TRBJ1-1, with D uncertain. The CDR3 runs 15 residues. V lost 1 base and J 3 bases, leaving 13 bases between the germline ends. Germline assignment: CDR1 SGHKS and CDR2 YYEKEE (reference sequence). CDR3 DNA: TGTGCCAGCAGCTTGCAGGCGCTGGTGGACACTGAAGCTTTCTTT. Translated, it gives CASSLQALVDTEAFF. Drawing the rest from reference TRBV5-5 and TRBJ1-1, the complete variable domain is DAGVTQSPTHLIKTRGQQVTLRCSPISGHKSVSWYQQVLGQGPQFIFQYYEKEERGRGNFPDRFSARQFPNYSSELNVNALLLGDSALYLCASSLQALVDTEAFFGQGTRLTVV.

Concerning this clone itself: The same CDR3 arises from other DNA sequences in this sample as well. V and J are TRBV9 and TRBJ2-3; 9 bases map to TRBD2. CDR3 length equals 16 residues. CDR1 SGDLS and CDR2 YYNGEE come from the germline V gene. V was clipped by 0 bases and J by 1 base; unmatched bases: 3. The CDR3 spells CASSVGVAGGTDTQYF. The DNA for the CDR3 is TGTGCCAGCAGCGTAGGGGTAGCGGGAGGCACAGATACGCAGTATTTT.

The chain employs TRBV3-1 (or the pseudogene TRBV3-2) and TRBJ1-1; 9 nucleotides match TRBD1. V dropped 2 bases and J dropped 12; count of bases not matched to a gene: 10. The CDR3 totals 14 residues. Germline V gene lookup returns CDR1 LGHDT and CDR2 YNNKEL (reference sequence). DNA for the CDR3: TGTGCCAGCAGCCAATCAACAACGGGACAGGGCTCTTTCTTT. Translated: CASSQSTTGQGSFF.

The rearrangement links TRBV27 to TRBJ2-1; possible D gene TRBD2, 7 bases. CDR1 and CDR2 from the germline V gene are MNHEY and SMNVEV (reference sequence). V was pared by 3 bases and J by 4 bases, with 16 bases between. The CDR3 is made up of 16 amino acids. This CDR3 is CASSFPGGGPYNEQFF. For the CDR3, the DNA is TGTGCCAGCAGTTTCCCGGGCGGGGGCCCATACAATGAGCAGTTCTTC.

The genes are TRBV7-8 and TRBJ2-2; D perhaps matches TRBD1 (6 bases). This CDR3 has 15 residues. In germline, CDR1 is SGHVS, CDR2 FQNEAQ. Deletions cut 1 base from V and 5 bases from J, with 11 bases between. The CDR3 nucleotides read TGTGCCAGCAGCTTAGGGCGGCAGGGGACCGGGGAGCTGTTTTTT. It translates to CASSLGRQGTGELFF.

V usage is TRBV25-1 and J usage is TRBJ2-2; 7 bases align to TRBD2. The CDR3 is made up of 15 amino acids. Germline values: CDR1 MGHDK, CDR2 SYGVNS. V lost 4 bases and J lost 9; bases outside the gene matches: 11. The CDR3 here is CASSGQGGVGRELFF. CDR3 coding DNA: TGTGCCAGCAGTGGGCAGGGAGGGGTCGGTAGGGAGCTGTTTTTT.

The J gene is TRBJ2-2, the V gene TRBV5-1; D is perhaps TRBD1 (6 bases). The V end lost 4 bases, the J end lost 0 bases, and 13 bases lay between the germline ends. Per the germline V gene, CDR1 is SGHRS and CDR2 is YFSETQ. The CDR3 has 16 amino acids. The CDR3 DNA follows: TGCGCCAGCAGCATCGGCGACAGGACGAACACCGGGGAGCTGTTTTTT. This encodes CASSIGDRTNTGELFF.

The chain couples TRBV23-1 to TRBJ2-3; D not certain. TRBV23-1 qualifies as an ORF whose function is uncertain. The CDR3 extends over 17 amino acids. V dropped 2 bases and J dropped 2 bases, with 17 bases sitting between them. The CDR3 reads CASSQGPALAVTDTQYF. The CDR3 DNA reads TGCGCCAGCAGTCAAGGGCCAGCCCTTGCAGTCACAGATACGCAGTATTTT.

This chain links TRBV30 with TRBJ1-2; possible D gene TRBD1, 5 bases. Trimming stripped 2 bases from V and 3 bases from J, with 10 bases between. The CDR3 is 13 residues long. Germline V gene sequence: CDR1 GTSNPN, CDR2 SVGIG (reference sequence). CDR3 coding DNA: TGTGCCTGGAGTAGGACAAGAGACTATGGCTACACCTTC. Translating it yields CAWSRTRDYGYTF.